Below, one TCR beta chain is given with its context. These data are taken from a study of blood T cell repertoires in COVID-19. Study-wide context: Acute and convalescent COVID-19 samples came from the United States, Italy and Spain. Nucleic acid was either cDNA or gDNA, and it came from T cells, B-cell-depleted T cells, or PBMCs.

The CDR3 runs to 17 residues. Germline values: CDR1 LNHDA, CDR2 SQIVND (reference sequence). J gave up 2 bases and V 10 bases, and 10 bases lay outside the gene matches. In the study's own analysis: Amplification of reference gene primers was used by the study to estimate nucleated cell counts. Here immunoSEQ multiplex PCR was the method, and the copy in TCRdb shows in-frame clones only, minus some. V and J calls and clone size are copied from that table; D and trimming were computed from the DNA. This table holds about 240,000 clones, over 80% found once. The TCR sequence derives from a man aged 25-45 years who had recovered from COVID-19. Input material: peripheral blood. The chain recombines TRBV19 with TRBJ2-6; 11 nucleotides align to TRBD1. CDR3 residues: CATSTGQGAAGANVLTF. The CDR3, as DNA: TGTGCCACCTCGACCGGACAGGGGGCGGCTGGGGCCAACGTCCTGACTTTC.